This T cell receptor (beta chain) was captured in a study of Graves' ophthalmopathy and Graves' hyperthyroidism. Amplified TCR beta CDR3 regions were obtained using RNA transcripts as template. Scientists carried out first-round RT-PCR using HTBI primers and then a second-round multiplex PCR. TCRdb re-derived calls from the multiplex PCR reads in MiXCR, one entry per CDR3 protein. The sample includes fewer than 400,000 distinct CDR3 sequences, about 18% of them seen just once. Exclusion applied to patients with other autoimmune diseases, uncontrolled infections, pregnancy or lactation. V was pared by 8 bases and J by 5 bases, with 11 bases of the junction left unmatched. The CDR3 length is 14 residues. Germline V gene data show CDR1 as MNHNS and CDR2 as SASEGT. Study-level points and caveats: Most thyroid-expanded clonotypes exceeding 0.001 frequency were also found in blood. Ophthalmopathy and stable hyperthyroidism were discriminated by a 13-signature model, with about 90% sensitivity and around 81% specificity. Prediction of ophthalmopathy progression reached about 71% sensitivity and approximately 74% specificity.

A note on this clonotype: The antigen is undetermined.

V gene TRBV6-1 combines with J gene TRBJ2-5; 7 bases align to TRBD2. The receptor comes from a woman under 30 with Graves' ophthalmopathy. The source material was peripheral blood. CDR3 region: CASGGDGESETQYF. CDR3 bases: TGTGCCAGCGGGGGGGACGGGGAGTCTGAGACCCAGTACTTC.